This TCR beta chain emerged from a study of CD8 T cells in ankylosing spondylitis. General study points: Prior literature has documented some motif variants in synovial fluid and blood from reactive arthritis. Enrichment of disease-linked clones was reportedly significant in matched ankylosing spondylitis synovial fluid. About eight highly homologous variants made up a TCR beta motif that seemed to typify ankylosing spondylitis blood.

Quantitative 5'-RACE was performed with molecular barcodes, and it yielded the TCR beta libraries. TCRdb re-called the 5' RACE reads through MiXCR, storing one row per CDR3 protein. The sample holds fewer than 180,000 distinct CDR3 sequences; more than 40% are singletons and the top ten take 12% to 15%. The V end lost 4 bases, the J end lost 7 bases, and 11 bases lay between the germline ends. The CDR3 runs to 13 residues. Germline values: CDR1 LGHDT, CDR2 YNNKEL (reference sequence). A note on this clonotype: The antigen remains unidentified.

Material: synovial fluid, either unsorted or a sorted T cell fraction (not recorded which). This chain connects TRBV3-1 to TRBJ2-1; maybe TRBD2 (6 bases). The TCR sequence derives from a male donor with ankylosing spondylitis. CDR3 sequence: CASSRRTMNEQFF. The CDR3 nucleotides read TGTGCCAGCAGCCGCCGGACTATGAATGAGCAGTTCTTC.